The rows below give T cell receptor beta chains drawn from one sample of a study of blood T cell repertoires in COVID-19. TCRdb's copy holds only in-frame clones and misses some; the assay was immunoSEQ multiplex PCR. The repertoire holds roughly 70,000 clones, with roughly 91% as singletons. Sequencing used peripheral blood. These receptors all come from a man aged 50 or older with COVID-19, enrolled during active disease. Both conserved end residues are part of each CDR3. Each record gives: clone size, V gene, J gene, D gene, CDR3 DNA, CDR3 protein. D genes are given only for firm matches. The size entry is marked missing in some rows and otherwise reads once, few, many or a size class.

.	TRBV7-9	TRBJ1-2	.	TGTGCCAGCAGCGCCATAGGACAGAGAAACTATGGCTACACCTTC	CASSAIGQRNYGYTF
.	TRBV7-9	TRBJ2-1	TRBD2	TGTGCCAGCAGCTTAGCACTAGCGGGAACCTACAATGAGCAGTTCTTC	CASSLALAGTYNEQFF
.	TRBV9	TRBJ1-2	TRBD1	TGTGCCAGCAGCGTAGGGACAGGGGGCTTACAAGGCTACACCTTC	CASSVGTGGLQGYTF
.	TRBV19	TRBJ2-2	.	TGTGCCAGTAGTATTCGTACAACCCAGATTAACACCGGGGAGCTGTTTTTT	CASSIRTTQINTGELFF
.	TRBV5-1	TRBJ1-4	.	TGCGCCAGCAGCTTGTCCAGGGCAGGGGAAAAACTGTTTTTT	CASSLSRAGEKLFF
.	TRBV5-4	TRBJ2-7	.	TGTGCCAGCAGCTTGAGCCGTTACGAGCAGTACTTC	CASSLSRYEQYF
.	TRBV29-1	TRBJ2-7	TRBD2	TGCAGCGTTGAAGGGCTAGCGGGAGTCTACGAGCAGTACTTC	CSVEGLAGVYEQYF
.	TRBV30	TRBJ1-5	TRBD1	TGTGCCTCCCCAAGACAGGGGTTAGGTCAGCCCCAGCATTTT	CASPRQGLGQPQHF
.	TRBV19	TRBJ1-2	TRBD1	TGTGCCAGTAGTCCGGGACAGGGATACGGCTATGGCTACACCTTC	CASSPGQGYGYGYTF
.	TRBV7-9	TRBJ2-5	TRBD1	TGTGCCAGCAGCTCAGGGACAGGGCACGAGACCCAGTACTTC	CASSSGTGHETQYF
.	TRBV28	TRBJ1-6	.	TGTGCCAGCAGTTCAACATGGGGAGAACCGGGTTCACCCCTCCACTTT	CASSSTWGEPGSPLHF
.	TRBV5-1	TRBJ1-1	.	TGCGCCAGCAGCTTGGATTCAGGTATGAACACTGAAGCTTTCTTT	CASSLDSGMNTEAFF
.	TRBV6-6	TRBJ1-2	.	TGTGCCAGCAACGGCGGTGGGGGGGAGGACTATGGCTACACCTTC	CASNGGGGEDYGYTF
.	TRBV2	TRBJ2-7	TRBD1	TGTGCCAGCGCCGTGGGACAGGGAGGGCCCAGCTCCTACGAGCAGTACTTC	CASAVGQGGPSSYEQYF
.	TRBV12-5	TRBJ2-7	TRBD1	TGTGCTAGTGGTTTGGGAGGGACAGTCCCCTACGAGCAGTACTTC	CASGLGGTVPYEQYF
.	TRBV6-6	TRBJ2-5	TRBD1	TGTGCCAGCAGTTATTCGAACAGGGGCGTAGAGACCCAGTACTTC	CASSYSNRGVETQYF
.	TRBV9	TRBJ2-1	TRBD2	TGTGCCAGCAGCGTAGTTTTCCGGGGGGACCCTCCTATCTATGAGCAGTTCTTC	CASSVVFRGDPPIYEQFF
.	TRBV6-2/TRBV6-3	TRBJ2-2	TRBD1	TGTGCCAGCAGATACAGGGGAAGGGGGAACACCGGGGAGCTGTTTTTT	CASRYRGRGNTGELFF
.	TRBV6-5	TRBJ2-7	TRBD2	TGTGCCAGCAGTTTTGGGGGAGGGTCCTACGAGCAGTACTTC	CASSFGGGSYEQYF
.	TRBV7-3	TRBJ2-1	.	TGTGCCAGCAGCTTAAGGCGGGATGGCGATGAGCAGTTCTTC	CASSLRRDGDEQFF
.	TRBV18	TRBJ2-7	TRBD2	TGTGCCAGCTCTCTAGCGGGAGGAGGCACCTACGAGCAGTACTTC	CASSLAGGGTYEQYF
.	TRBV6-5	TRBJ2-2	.	TGTGCCAGCAGTTACTCGCCGCACTTCACCGGGGAGCTGTTTTTT	CASSYSPHFTGELFF
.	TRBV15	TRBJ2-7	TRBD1	TGTGCCACCAGCAGAGATGAAGGGACAGGGGCCTACGAGCAGTACTTC	CATSRDEGTGAYEQYF
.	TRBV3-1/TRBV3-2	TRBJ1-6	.	TGTGCCAGCAGCCAACTACCGGACAGCTATAATTCACCCCTCCACTTT	CASSQLPDSYNSPLHF
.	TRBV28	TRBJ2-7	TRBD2	TGTGCCAGCCAAAGACTAGCGGGAGGCTACGAGCAGTACTTC	CASQRLAGGYEQYF
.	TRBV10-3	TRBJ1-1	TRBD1	TGTGCCACCACAGGGGTTAGGGACACTGAAGCTTTCTTT	CATTGVRDTEAFF
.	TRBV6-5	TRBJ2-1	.	TGTGCCAGCAGAGGTGGCAGGCACAATGAGCAGTTCTTC	CASRGGRHNEQFF
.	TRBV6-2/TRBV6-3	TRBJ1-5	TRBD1	TGTGCCAGCAGTTACTCACAACAGGGGGCTAGCAATCAGCCCCAGCATTTT	CASSYSQQGASNQPQHF
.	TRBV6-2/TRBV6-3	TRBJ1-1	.	TGTGCCAGCAGTTACTTGGACAGTAGTACTGAAGCTTTCTTT	CASSYLDSSTEAFF
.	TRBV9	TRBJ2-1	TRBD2	TGTGCCAGCAGCCCGTTCCAGCGGGGGGCAGGGGAGCAGTTCTTC	CASSPFQRGAGEQFF
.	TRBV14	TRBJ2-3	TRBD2	TGTGCCAGCAGCCAAGATGGCGGTCGGGGGGGCGCAGATACGCAGTATTTT	CASSQDGGRGGADTQYF
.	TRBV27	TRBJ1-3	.	TGTGCCAGCAATACAAGATGGGGAGTGGCCCTCTCTGGAAACACCATATATTTT	CASNTRWGVALSGNTIYF
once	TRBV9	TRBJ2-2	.	TGTGCCAGCAGCCCAAAACTGACCGGGGAGCTGTTTTTT	CASSPKLTGELFF
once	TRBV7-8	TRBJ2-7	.	TGTGCCAGCAGCTTAGTACAGGGGGGGTTCTACGAGCAGTACTTC	CASSLVQGGFYEQYF
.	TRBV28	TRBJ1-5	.	TGTGCCAGCAGTTCTTTTGTAAGCAATCAGCCCCAGCATTTT	CASSSFVSNQPQHF
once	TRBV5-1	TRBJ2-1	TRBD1	TGCGCCAGCAGCTGGCGGACAGGTCGCTCCTACAATGAGCAGTTCTTC	CASSWRTGRSYNEQFF
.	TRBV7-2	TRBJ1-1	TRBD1	TGTGCCAGCAGCTTAGCCCGATCGGGACAGGGGATCACTGAAGCTTTCTTT	CASSLARSGQGITEAFF
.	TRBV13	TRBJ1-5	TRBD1	TGTGCCAGCAGCTTAGGCCCCGACAGGGGTGGCAATCAGCCCCAGCATTTT	CASSLGPDRGGNQPQHF
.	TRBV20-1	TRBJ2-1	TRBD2	TGCAGTGCTAGTATACTAGCGGGAGCCGGTGAGCAGTTCTTC	CSASILAGAGEQFF
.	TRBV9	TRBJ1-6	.	TGTGCCAGCAGCGTAGAAGGGCTGGAGGATTCACCCCTCCACTTT	CASSVEGLEDSPLHF
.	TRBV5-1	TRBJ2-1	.	TGCGCCAGCAGCTTGGGAGGTGCTGGGAATGAGCAGTTCTTC	CASSLGGAGNEQFF
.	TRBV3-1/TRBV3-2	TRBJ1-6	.	TGTGCCAGCAGCCAAGGCGGGGGTTCAAATTCACCCCTCCACTTT	CASSQGGGSNSPLHF
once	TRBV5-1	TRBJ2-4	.	TGCGCCAGCAGCTTGGCAGGGATTTCCCCCCAAAACATTCAGTACTTC	CASSLAGISPQNIQYF
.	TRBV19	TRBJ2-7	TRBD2	TGTGCCAGTAGTATCTCCGGGACTAGCAACGAGCAGTACTTC	CASSISGTSNEQYF
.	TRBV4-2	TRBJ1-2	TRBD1	TGTGCCAGCAGCCATCCAGGGGGCGCAAAACGAGGCTACACCTTC	CASSHPGGAKRGYTF
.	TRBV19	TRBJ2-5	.	TGTGCCAGTAGTCAAAGGGCAGAGCGGAAAGAGACCCAGTACTTC	CASSQRAERKETQYF
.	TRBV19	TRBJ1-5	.	TGTGCCAGTAGTATTGACCAGGGTTTTGGCAATCAGCCCCAGCATTTT	CASSIDQGFGNQPQHF
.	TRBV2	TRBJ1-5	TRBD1	TGTGCCAGCAGGGTGGACAGGGGGAGAGATCAGCCCCAGCATTTT	CASRVDRGRDQPQHF
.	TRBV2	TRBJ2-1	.	TGTGCCAGCAGTAAACTAGAGTTTGTTTACAATGAGCAGTTCTTC	CASSKLEFVYNEQFF
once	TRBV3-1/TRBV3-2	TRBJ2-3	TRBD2	TGTGCCAGCAGCCACTTAGCGGGAGGGTCAGATACGCAGTATTTT	CASSHLAGGSDTQYF